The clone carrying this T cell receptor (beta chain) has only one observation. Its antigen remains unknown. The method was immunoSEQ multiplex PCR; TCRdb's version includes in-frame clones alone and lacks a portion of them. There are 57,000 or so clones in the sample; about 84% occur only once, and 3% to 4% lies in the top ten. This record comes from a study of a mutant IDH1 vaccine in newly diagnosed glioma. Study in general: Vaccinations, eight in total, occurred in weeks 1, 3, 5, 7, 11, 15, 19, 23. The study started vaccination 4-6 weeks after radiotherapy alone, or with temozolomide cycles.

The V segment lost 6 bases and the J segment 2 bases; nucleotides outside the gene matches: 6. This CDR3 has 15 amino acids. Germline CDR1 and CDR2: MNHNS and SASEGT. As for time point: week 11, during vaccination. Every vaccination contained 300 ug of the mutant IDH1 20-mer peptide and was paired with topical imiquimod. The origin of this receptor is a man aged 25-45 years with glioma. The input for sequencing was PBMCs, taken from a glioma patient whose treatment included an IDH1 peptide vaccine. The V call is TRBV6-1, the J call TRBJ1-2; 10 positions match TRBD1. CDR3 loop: CASSPLGQGNYGYTF. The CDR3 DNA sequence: TGTGCCAGCAGCCCATTGGGACAGGGGAACTATGGCTACACCTTC.